The TCR beta chain described here comes from a study of stem cell transplantation in POMP-related autoinflammatory disease. CDR1 MGHRA and CDR2 YSYEKL come from the germline V gene. V lost 0 bases to trimming and J lost 9 bases, with 12 bases between them. CDR3 size: 14 residues. PRAID combined immunodeficiency and autoinflammation. Only in-frame clones appear in the TCRdb table, and some are missing; sequencing was by immunoSEQ multiplex PCR. The repertoire holds 4,500 to 5,500 clones, with more than 90% as singletons. This sequence was found in a human patient with POMP-related autoinflammation and immune dysregulation (PRAID). Some T cells may arise from the graft donor. Specimen: CD8+ T cells from PBMCs, collected after stem cell transplantation. V and J are TRBV4-1 and TRBJ2-1, with unresolved D. The CDR3 loop reads CASSQDELLIEQFF. The DNA for the CDR3 is TGCGCCAGCAGCCAAGATGAGCTACTAATTGAGCAGTTCTTC.